This T cell receptor beta chain was documented in a study of post-analysis software for immune sequencing data. The wider study: Some patients lacked subtype; others had relapsing-remitting, secondary progressive or progressive-relapsing disease. Findings of the study overall: Normalized Chao1 diversity in multiple sclerosis patients fell significantly below that of controls. Clustering by F measure revealed strong co-clustering among samples prepared together in one batch.

The TCR beta cDNA libraries carried unique molecular identifiers. With roughly 1 to 11 million T cells as the source, 500,000 to 650,000 cDNA molecules resulted. TCRdb reprocessed the PCR reads via MiXCR and lists one record per CDR3 protein. The table lists some 690,000 distinct CDR3 sequences, 59% of them singletons. As concerns this clonotype: The antigen is not known.

Sequenced input: blood. This receptor was taken from a girl aged 2 to 9 with multiple sclerosis.

CDR3: CAISSELAGEGEQFF. CDR3 DNA: TGTGCCATCAGTTCGGAACTAGCGGGAGAAGGAGAGCAGTTCTTC. The chain combines TRBV10-3 with TRBJ2-1; TRBD2 agrees at 11 bases. J was trimmed by 10 bases and V by 5 bases; bases with no gene match: 10. Germline CDR1 reads ENHRY; CDR2 reads SYGVKD. CDR3 length: 15 residues.